The 18 T cell receptor beta chains in this list originate from one sample, sequenced in a study of OX40 agonist ivuxolimab in advanced cancers. Produced via immunoSEQ multiplex PCR; TCRdb's table is partial and in-frame only. Seen here are roughly 56,000 clones, 70% to 90% observed once, and the top ten hold approximately 5%. This sample comprised CD4+ or CD8+ T cells sorted from blood, obtained in a trial of the OX40 agonist ivuxolimab. Receptors were obtained from an adult with an advanced solid tumor such as melanoma, head and neck, liver or kidney cancer.

J is TRBJ1-1 and V is TRBV7-3; a possible D gene is TRBD1 (5 bases). This CDR3 contains 15 residues. The V and J ends lost 5 bases and 4 bases respectively, with 17 bases between them. CDR1 is SGHTA, CDR2 FQGTGA, per germline. The CDR3 DNA reads TGTGCCAGCAGCCCGAACGGGGGTTGGGGCACTGAAGCTTTCTTT. Its protein product is CASSPNGGWGTEAFF.

The chain employs TRBV4-2 and TRBJ1-5, with 7 positions matching TRBD1. The CDR3 has 15 residues. Germline V CDR1 and CDR2: LGHNA, YNFKEQ. V dropped 1 base and J dropped 7; count of bases not matched to a gene: 7. CDR3 bases: TGTGCCAGCAGCCAAGTTCAAGGGGGCGGGCAGCCCCAGCATTTT. This translates into CASSQVQGGGQPQHF.

A few counts support this clone. The chain carries TRBV27 and TRBJ2-1; 12 bases are shared with TRBD2. Trimming removed 7 bases from V and 6 bases from J; junction bases left unmatched: 10. The length of the CDR3 is 16 residues. The V gene's germline CDR1 is MNHEY and CDR2 SMNVEV (reference sequence). The CDR3 sequence is CASTLTSGSLANEQFF. In nucleotides, the CDR3 is TGTGCCAGCACCCTGACTAGCGGGAGTTTAGCCAATGAGCAGTTCTTC.

The V gene is TRBV28, the J gene TRBJ1-3; no definite D call. The CDR3 extends over 14 amino acids. Germline-derived CDR1 and CDR2 are MDHEN and SYDVKM. V lost 3 bases, J lost 0 bases, and 6 bases lay in between. The CDR3 DNA is TGTGCCAGCAGTTTCCGGAGCTCTGGAAACACCATATATTTT. It specifies CASSFRSSGNTIYF.

V and J are TRBV12-5 and TRBJ2-6; D possibly corresponds to TRBD1 (5 bases). There are 19 residues in the CDR3. In germline, CDR1 is LGHNT, CDR2 FRNRAP. Between the trimmed V and J ends, which lost 0 bases and 0 bases, there was a span of 15 bases. The DNA of the CDR3 is TGTGCTAGTGGTTTGGTACGTCTGGACAAGAGCTCTGGGGCCAACGTCCTGACTTTC. This encodes CASGLVRLDKSSGANVLTF.

The chain links TRBV15 to TRBJ2-5; D is perhaps TRBD1 (6 bases). The J call is in doubt because the DNA end fits TRBJ2-7 better. This CDR3 spans 14 amino acids. Germline loops: CDR1 LNHNV, CDR2 YYDKDF (reference sequence). The CDR3 DNA is TGTGCCACCAGCAGAGATAAGGGGGCCTACGAGCAGTACTTC. This gives the protein CATSRDKGAYEQYF.

The V and J genes are TRBV7-6 and TRBJ2-1, with 11 bases identical to TRBD2. The trim removed 5 bases at V and 8 bases at J, leaving 8 bases unmatched. Looked up from germline, CDR1 is SGHVS and CDR2 is FNYEAQ. CDR3 size: 15 residues. The CDR3 DNA sequence: TGTGCCAGCAGCCCTACTAGCGGGAGATCTCATGAGCAGTTCTTC. As protein: CASSPTSGRSHEQFF. The full variable domain, with the rest looked up from reference TRBV7-6 and TRBJ2-1, is GAGVSQSPRYKVTKRGQDVALRCDPISGHVSLYWYRQALGQGPEFLTYFNYEAQQDKSGLPNDRFSAERPEGSISTLTIQRTEQRDSAMYRCASSPTSGRSHEQFFGPGTRLTVL.

This clone was observed once. The chain recombines TRBV5-1 with TRBJ2-1; possible D gene TRBD1, 6 bases. In germline, CDR1 is SGHRS, CDR2 YFSETQ. Trimming stripped 4 bases from V and 8 bases from J, with 19 bases between. The CDR3 runs 15 residues. The CDR3 protein is CASSATGSLRDEQFF. DNA for the CDR3: TGCGCCAGCAGCGCAACAGGGAGTCTCAGGGATGAGCAGTTCTTC.

The V and J genes are TRBV6-5 and TRBJ2-3; 8 bases align to TRBD2. CDR3 length: 16 residues. V shed 0 bases, J shed 4 bases, and the junction held 6 bases outside the gene matches. The germline V gene encodes CDR1 MNHEY and CDR2 SVGAGI. The CDR3 bases are TGTGCCAGCAGTTACTCGACAGCGGGAGTGTCAGATACGCAGTATTTT. Residues: CASSYSTAGVSDTQYF.

This clone has only a few counts. The CDR3 nucleotides read TGTGCCAGCAGCTGGGGGAGCGGGAAACGCACAGATACGCAGTATTTT. Translating gives CASSWGSGKRTDTQYF. The chain joins TRBV7-8 to TRBJ2-3; 7 nucleotides line up with TRBD2. V lost 4 bases, J lost 1 base, and 8 bases stayed unmatched. The CDR3 extends over 16 amino acids. Germline V gene sequence: CDR1 SGHVS, CDR2 FQNEAQ.

This chain uses TRBV12-5 with TRBJ1-5; maybe TRBD1 (6 bases). CDR3 length: 15 residues. Germline assignment: CDR1 LGHNT and CDR2 FRNRAP. V lost 1 base to trimming and J lost 7 bases, with 14 bases between them. CDR3: CASGLGPQGSQPQHF. CDR3 nucleotide sequence: TGTGCTAGTGGTTTGGGACCCCAGGGGTCCCAGCCCCAGCATTTT.

The chain employs TRBV28 and TRBJ2-7, with D perhaps given as TRBD1 or TRBD2 (5 bases each). Trimming pared 6 bases from V and 0 bases from J, leaving 15 bases between. The CDR3 is 15 amino acids. Germline CDR1 is MDHEN and CDR2 is SYDVKM. DNA of the CDR3: TGTGCCAGCAGGGGGTCGGGGCTAGGCTCCTACGAGCAGTACTTC. Its translation is CASRGSGLGSYEQYF.

The rearrangement joins TRBV5-1 to TRBJ2-1, with 10 nucleotides matching TRBD2. The V gene's germline CDR1 is SGHRS and CDR2 YFSETQ. V shed 4 bases, J shed 0 bases, and the junction held 7 bases outside the gene matches. CDR3 size: 17 residues. The CDR3 spells CASSIWTSGDSYNEQFF. CDR3 in DNA: TGCGCCAGCAGCATATGGACTAGCGGAGACTCCTACAATGAGCAGTTCTTC. Full variable domain (missing parts from reference TRBV5-1 and TRBJ2-1): KAGVTQTPRYLIKTRGQQVTLSCSPISGHRSVSWYQQTPGQGLQFLFEYFSETQRNKGNFPGRFSGRQFSNSRSEMNVSTLELGDSALYLCASSIWTSGDSYNEQFFGPGTRLTVL.

J is TRBJ1-2 and V is TRBV4-1, with unresolved D. V lost 1 base and J 7 bases, leaving 13 bases between the germline ends. The length of the CDR3 is 14 residues. Germline lookup yields CDR1 MGHRA and CDR2 YSYEKL. CDR3: CASSQGQSLLGYTF. The CDR3 bases are TGCGCCAGCAGCCAAGGGCAGTCCCTACTTGGCTACACCTTC.

The chain carries TRBV6-1 and TRBJ1-1, with TRBD1 matching over 8 bases. J gave up 11 bases and V 6 bases, and 11 bases lay outside the gene matches. The CDR3 has 13 amino acids. Germline CDR1 is MNHNS and CDR2 is SASEGT. The CDR3, as DNA: TGTGCCAGCAGCGTATTACAGGGGGATGGGGCTTTCTTT. Its translation: CASSVLQGDGAFF.

This clone was detected only once. This chain links TRBV6-5 with TRBJ2-7; 7 bases are a match to TRBD1. The germline gives CDR1 MNHEY, CDR2 SVGAGI. CDR3 length: 14 residues. The ends lost 6 bases at V and 1 base at J; junction bases unmatched: 6. CDR3 nucleotides: TGTGCCAGCAGCCCTAGGGACAGATCCTACGAGCAGTACTTC. Translated: CASSPRDRSYEQYF.

The chain employs TRBV15 and TRBJ2-3; TRBD2 matches at 8 bases. The CDR3 length is 14 residues. Germline CDR1 LNHNV, CDR2 YYDKDF (reference sequence). With 7 bases clipped from V and 6 bases from J, the junction kept 9 bases outside the gene matches. The CDR3 loop reads CATNKLAEADTQYF. The CDR3 DNA is TGTGCCACCAACAAACTAGCGGAGGCGGATACGCAGTATTTT.

The chain links TRBV27 to TRBJ2-3; tentatively, D is TRBD2 (6 bases). CDR1 and CDR2 (germline): MNHEY, SMNVEV (reference sequence). The CDR3 length is 15 residues. Trimming left V 5 bases short and J 5 bases short, with 17 bases between. In nucleotides, the CDR3 is TGTGCCAGCAGTCTCCGGCGGCAGGGAGGAGATACGCAGTATTTT. Translating gives CASSLRRQGGDTQYF.